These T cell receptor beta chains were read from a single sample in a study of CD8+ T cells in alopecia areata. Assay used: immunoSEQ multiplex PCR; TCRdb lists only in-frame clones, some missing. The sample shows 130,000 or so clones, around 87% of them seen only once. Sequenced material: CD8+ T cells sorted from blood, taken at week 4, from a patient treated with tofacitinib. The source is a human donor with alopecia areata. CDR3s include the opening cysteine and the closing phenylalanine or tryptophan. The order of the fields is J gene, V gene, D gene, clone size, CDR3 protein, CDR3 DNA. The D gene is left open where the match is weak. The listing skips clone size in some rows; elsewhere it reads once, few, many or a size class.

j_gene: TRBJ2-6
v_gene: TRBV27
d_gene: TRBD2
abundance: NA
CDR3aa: CASSPGLATNVLTF
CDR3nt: TGTGCCAGCAGTCCAGGACTAGCGACCAACGTCCTGACTTTC

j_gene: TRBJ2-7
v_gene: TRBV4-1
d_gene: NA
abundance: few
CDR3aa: CASSQERAGSYEQYF
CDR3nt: TGCGCCAGCAGCCAAGAGAGGGCTGGCTCCTACGAGCAGTACTTC

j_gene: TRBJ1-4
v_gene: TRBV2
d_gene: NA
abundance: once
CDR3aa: CASSDGGRVVWEKLFF
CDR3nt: TGTGCCAGCAGTGACGGCGGCCGCGTCGTTTGGGAAAAACTGTTTTTT

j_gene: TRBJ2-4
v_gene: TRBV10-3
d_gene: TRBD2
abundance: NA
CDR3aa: CAISDGRIFNIQYF
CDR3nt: TGTGCCATCAGTGACGGGAGGATCTTCAACATTCAGTACTTC

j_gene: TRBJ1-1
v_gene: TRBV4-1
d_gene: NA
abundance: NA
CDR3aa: CASSQGNTEAFF
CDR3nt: TGCGCCAGCAGCCAGGGGAACACTGAAGCTTTCTTT

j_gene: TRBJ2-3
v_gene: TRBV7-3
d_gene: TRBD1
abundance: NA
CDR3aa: CASSSTGGATDTQYF
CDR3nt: TGTGCCAGCAGCTCGACAGGGGGCGCGACAGATACGCAGTATTTT

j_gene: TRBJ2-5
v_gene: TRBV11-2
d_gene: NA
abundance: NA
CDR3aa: CASSLDRLGRLYQETQYF
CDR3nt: TGTGCCAGCAGCTTAGATCGCCTGGGCAGATTGTACCAAGAGACCCAGTACTTC

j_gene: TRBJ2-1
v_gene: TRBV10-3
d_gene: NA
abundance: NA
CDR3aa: CAISESGATNEQFF
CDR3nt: TGTGCCATCAGTGAGTCGGGAGCGACCAATGAGCAGTTCTTC

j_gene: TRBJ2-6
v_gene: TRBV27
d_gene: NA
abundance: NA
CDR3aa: CASSGLGGSGANVLTF
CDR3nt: TGTGCCAGCAGTGGGTTAGGAGGCTCTGGGGCCAACGTCCTGACTTTC

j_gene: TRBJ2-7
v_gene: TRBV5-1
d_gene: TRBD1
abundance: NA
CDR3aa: CASSRLTGAYEQYF
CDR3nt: TGCGCCAGCAGCCGGCTGACAGGGGCCTACGAGCAGTACTTC

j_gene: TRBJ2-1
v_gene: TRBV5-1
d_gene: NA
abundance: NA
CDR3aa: CASSRQLVKAGDEQFF
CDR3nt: TGCGCCAGCAGCCGCCAACTAGTTAAGGCCGGCGATGAGCAGTTCTTC

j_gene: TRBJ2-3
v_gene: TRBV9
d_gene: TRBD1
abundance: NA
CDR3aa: CASSVPQIRTGAPDTQYF
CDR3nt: TGTGCCAGCAGCGTACCCCAGATACGGACAGGGGCCCCAGATACGCAGTATTTT

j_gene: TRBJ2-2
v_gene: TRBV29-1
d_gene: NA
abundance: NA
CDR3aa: CSVEDFTGELFF
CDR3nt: TGCAGCGTTGAGGACTTCACCGGGGAGCTGTTTTTT

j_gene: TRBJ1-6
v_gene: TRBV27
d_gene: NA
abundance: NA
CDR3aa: CASSLQGSNSPLHF
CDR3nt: TGTGCCAGCAGTTTACAGGGTTCCAATTCACCCCTCCACTTT

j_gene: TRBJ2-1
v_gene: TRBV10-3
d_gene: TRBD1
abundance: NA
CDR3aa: CAIRPAGQGGDEQFF
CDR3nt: TGTGCCATCAGGCCGGCGGGACAGGGCGGAGATGAGCAGTTCTTC

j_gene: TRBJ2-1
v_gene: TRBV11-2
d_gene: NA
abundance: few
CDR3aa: CASSLGSERVDEQFF
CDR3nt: TGTGCCAGCAGCTTAGGGTCGGAGCGGGTGGATGAGCAGTTCTTC

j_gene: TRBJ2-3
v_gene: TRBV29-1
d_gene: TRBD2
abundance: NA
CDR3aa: CSVEMLREGATDTQYF
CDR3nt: TGCAGCGTTGAAATGTTGCGGGAGGGGGCCACAGATACGCAGTATTTT

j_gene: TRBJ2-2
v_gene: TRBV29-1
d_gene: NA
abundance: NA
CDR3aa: CSAIPGGGANTGELFF
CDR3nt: TGCAGCGCCATACCCGGAGGGGGCGCGAACACCGGGGAGCTGTTTTTT

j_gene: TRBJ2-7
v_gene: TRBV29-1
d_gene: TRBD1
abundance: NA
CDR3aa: CSVGDREVEYF
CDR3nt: TGCAGCGTTGGGGACAGGGAGGTTGAGTACTTC

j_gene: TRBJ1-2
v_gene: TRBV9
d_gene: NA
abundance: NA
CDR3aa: CASKGTYGYTF
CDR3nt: TGTGCCAGCAAAGGGACCTATGGCTACACCTTC

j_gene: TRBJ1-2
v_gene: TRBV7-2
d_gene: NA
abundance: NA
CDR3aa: CASSFGALANYGYTF
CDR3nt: TGTGCCAGCAGCTTTGGGGCCCTTGCTAACTATGGCTACACCTTC

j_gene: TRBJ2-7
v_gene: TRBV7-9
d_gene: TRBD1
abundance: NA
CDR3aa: CASSFTGGYEQYF
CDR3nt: TGTGCCAGCAGCTTCACAGGGGGGTACGAGCAGTACTTC